This TCR beta chain derives from a study of blood T cell repertoires in COVID-19. Study-wide context: Spain, Italy and the United States supplied samples that represented acute and convalescent COVID-19. The analysed material was cDNA or gDNA that came from T cells, B-cell-depleted T cells, or PBMCs.

Looked up from germline, CDR1 is LGHDT and CDR2 is YNNKEL (reference sequence). The CDR3 is made up of 16 amino acids. V lost 4 bases and J 0 bases, leaving 13 bases between the germline ends. As originally analysed: By means of reference gene primer amplification, nucleated cell counts were estimated. TCRdb's copy holds only in-frame clones and misses some; the assay was immunoSEQ multiplex PCR. D and trimming were read from the DNA, whereas the V and J calls and clone size are those reported in that table. The sample lists under 60,000 clones, 90% occurring once. The TCR sequence derives from a middle-aged man with acute or convalescent COVID-19. The chain uses TRBV3-1 (or the pseudogene TRBV3-2) and TRBJ2-1; D is perhaps TRBD2 (5 bases). Sequencing input: peripheral blood. For the CDR3, the DNA is TGTGCCAGCAGCCCCCGACTACCTCGCTCCTACAATGAGCAGTTCTTC. Encoded protein: CASSPRLPRSYNEQFF.